This TCR beta chain was documented in a study of radiotherapy plus CTLA-4 blockade in lung cancer. The protocol was immunoSEQ multiplex PCR, while the TCRdb copy is restricted to in-frame clones and leaves out a portion. The sample carries roughly 63,000 clones, under 75% recorded once. General study results and limits: TCR clones from tumors expanded in blood after radiotherapy plus ipilimumab.

A single count supports this clone. Its antigen is currently unknown. The CDR3 has 17 residues. The germline gives CDR1 SGHNT, CDR2 YYREEE (reference sequence). V was pared by 2 bases and J by 4 bases, with 7 bases of the junction left unmatched. The sample here was peripheral blood, taken from a patient treated with radiotherapy plus ipilimumab. This rearrangement joins TRBV5-4 to TRBJ2-3, with TRBD2 matching over 13 bases. This receptor was taken from a human donor with non-small cell lung cancer whose response to radiotherapy plus ipilimumab could not be evaluated. DNA of the CDR3: TGTGCCAGCAGCTTCAGGACTAGCGGGAGTATCCCAGATACGCAGTATTTT. Translated: CASSFRTSGSIPDTQYF.